The present T cell receptor (beta chain) was sequenced within a study of control samples from healthy donors and cancer patients. The V end was cut by 4 bases, the J end by 0 bases, with 19 bases between. This CDR3 contains 17 residues. Germline V CDR1 and CDR2: SGHTS, YDEGEE. Profiled with immunoSEQ multiplex PCR; TCRdb holds only in-frame clones, not every one. In the table there are about 130,000 clones, approximately 91% of which are singletons. The clonotype originates from a man over 45 in good health. The chain couples TRBV5-8 to TRBJ1-1, with D unresolved. The sequencing sample was made of blood. CDR3 sequence: CASSLLSSSRLNTEAFF. DNA for the CDR3: TGTGCCAGCAGCCTGTTATCGTCGAGCAGATTGAACACTGAAGCTTTCTTT.